The 21 T cell receptor beta chains reported below all come from one sample, sequenced in a study of blood T cell repertoires in COVID-19. Profiling relied on immunoSEQ multiplex PCR, and the TCRdb table lists in-frame clones only, not all of them. The sample lists some 300,000 clones, 85% to 90% occurring once. The sequencing input was peripheral blood. All receptors derive from a woman aged 50 to 60 with COVID-19, enrolled during active disease.

The rearrangement uses TRBV6-5 and TRBJ2-5; TRBD2 is a possible D gene (6 bases). V lost 7 bases to trimming and J lost 0 bases, with 9 bases between them. The CDR3 has 13 amino acids. Per germline, CDR1 MNHEY and CDR2 SVGAGI. Here the CDR3 reads CASTSENQETQYF. CDR3 DNA sequence: TGTGCCAGCACTAGCGAAAACCAAGAGACCCAGTACTTC.

This clone was seen only once. The V call is TRBV19, the J call TRBJ1-2; TRBD1 matches at 11 bases. This CDR3 comprises 15 residues. J was trimmed by 3 bases and V by 5 bases; bases with no gene match: 5. CDR1 and CDR2 from the germline V gene are LNHDA and SQIVND (reference sequence). CDR3: CASSDGTGGHYGYTF. Here the CDR3 DNA reads TGTGCCAGTAGTGACGGGACAGGGGGTCACTATGGCTACACCTTC.

This chain uses TRBV30 with TRBJ1-2, with TRBD1 identical over 8 bases. CDR1 GTSNPN and CDR2 SVGIG come from the germline V gene (reference sequence). V trimming: 0 bases; J trimming: 2 bases; junction bases outside the gene matches: 2. There are 14 residues in the CDR3. This chain's CDR3 is CAWSVTGGNYGYTF. The CDR3 DNA follows: TGTGCCTGGAGTGTAACAGGGGGAAACTATGGCTACACCTTC.

This clone has a handful of counts. This chain uses TRBV7-6 with TRBJ1-3; D gene uncertain. The length of the CDR3 is 17 residues. Trimming took off 1 base at V and 1 base at J, with 14 bases between the two ends. CDR1 is SGHVS and CDR2 is FNYEAQ in the germline V gene. The CDR3 loop reads CASSLGRRVSSGNTIYF. CDR3 coding DNA: TGTGCCAGCAGCTTAGGTAGGAGGGTATCATCTGGAAACACCATATATTTT.

The V call is TRBV30, the J call TRBJ2-3; D gene ambiguous. This CDR3 has 12 amino acids. Trimming took 5 bases from V and 1 from J, leaving 7 bases between them. CDR1 and CDR2 (germline): GTSNPN, SVGIG (reference sequence). The CDR3 reads CAWSRGTDTQYF. The CDR3 DNA reads TGTGCCTGGTCGAGAGGCACAGATACGCAGTATTTT.

The gene calls are TRBV12-5 and TRBJ2-5; weak D call: TRBD1 (6 bases). V lost 7 bases and J lost 2, with 14 bases in between. Germline loops: CDR1 LGHNT, CDR2 FRNRAP. This CDR3 contains 14 residues. The CDR3 protein is CASAPGAVQETQYF. The CDR3 DNA sequence: TGTGCTAGTGCCCCAGGGGCGGTACAAGAGACCCAGTACTTC.

This clone was counted once. The CDR3 sequence: CASSPRDRKNIQYF. CDR3 DNA sequence: TGCGCCAGCAGCCCCCGGGACAGGAAAAACATTCAGTACTTC. The gene calls are TRBV5-1 and TRBJ2-4; TRBD1 aligns across 8 bases. Germline V lookup: CDR1 SGHRS, CDR2 YFSETQ. The CDR3 covers 14 residues. The J segment lost 4 bases and the V segment lost 4 bases, leaving 4 bases of the junction unmatched.

This sequence joins TRBV6-5 and TRBJ2-3; TRBD2 matches 7 bases. From germline, CDR1 is MNHEY and CDR2 SVGAGI. V shed 0 bases and J 4 bases; nucleotides not matched to a gene: 4. The CDR3 length is 15 residues. CDR3 sequence: CASSYSTSTPDTQYF. CDR3 bases: TGTGCCAGCAGTTACTCGACTAGCACGCCAGATACGCAGTATTTT.

This sequence joins TRBV7-9 and TRBJ1-4; 7 nucleotides align to TRBD1. Germline CDR1 reads SEHNR; CDR2 reads FQNEAQ (reference sequence). CDR3 size: 14 residues. V dropped 5 bases and J dropped 4; count of bases not matched to a gene: 4. CDR3 protein: CASSRGQDNEKLFF. As DNA, the CDR3 is TGTGCCAGCAGCCGTGGACAGGATAATGAAAAACTGTTTTTT.

As for this clone: This CDR3 is also generated by other DNA sequences in the sample. This chain uses TRBV5-1 with TRBJ2-2; 12 bases are a match to TRBD2. Germline values: CDR1 SGHRS, CDR2 YFSETQ. The CDR3 spans 16 residues. After removal of 4 bases from V and 2 bases from J, the junction contained 3 bases not matched to a gene. This CDR3 is CASSQGLAGNTGELFF. The CDR3 coding sequence is TGCGCCAGCAGCCAGGGACTAGCGGGCAACACCGGGGAGCTGTTTTTT.

This chain uses TRBV5-1 with TRBJ1-1, with D tentatively TRBD1 (5 bases). The germline CDR1 and CDR2 sequences are SGHRS and YFSETQ. The ends were cut back, 0 bases at V and 3 bases at J, with 12 bases in the middle. This CDR3 contains 15 residues. DNA for the CDR3: TGCGCCAGCAGCTTGGCGGTCAGGGAGGACACTGAAGCTTTCTTT. Translation: CASSLAVREDTEAFF. Complete variable domain (other parts from reference TRBV5-1 and TRBJ1-1): KAGVTQTPRYLIKTRGQQVTLSCSPISGHRSVSWYQQTPGQGLQFLFEYFSETQRNKGNFPGRFSGRQFSNSRSEMNVSTLELGDSALYLCASSLAVREDTEAFFGQGTRLTVV.

This rearrangement joins TRBV9 to TRBJ2-2; 9 bases are shared with TRBD2. The CDR3 loop spans 17 amino acids. The germline V gene has CDR1 SGDLS and CDR2 YYNGEE. V dropped 0 bases and J dropped 3; count of bases not matched to a gene: 6. The DNA of the CDR3 is TGTGCCAGCAGCGTAGGTAAACTAGCGGGCTACACCGGGGAGCTGTTTTTT. This codes for CASSVGKLAGYTGELFF.

This sequence joins TRBV2 and TRBJ1-1; D possibly corresponds to TRBD1 (5 bases). V gave up 6 bases and J gave up 0 bases, with 11 bases separating them. Germline values: CDR1 SNHLY, CDR2 FYNNEI. The CDR3 loop spans 14 amino acids. The CDR3 region has the DNA TGTGCCAGCAGGCCAGGGAAAATGAACACTGAAGCTTTCTTT. It translates to CASRPGKMNTEAFF.

V gene TRBV11-3 combines with J gene TRBJ2-5; 8 nucleotides match TRBD2. This CDR3 comprises 12 residues. Trimming cost V 3 bases and J 7 bases; bases outside gene matches: 1. Germline CDR1 and CDR2: SGHNT and YENEEA. CDR3 protein: CASSFGLATQYF. Here the CDR3 DNA reads TGTGCCAGCAGCTTCGGACTAGCGACCCAGTACTTC. The full variable domain, in which reference TRBV11-3 and TRBJ2-5 provide the parts outside the CDR3, is EAGVVQSPRYKIIEKKQPVAFWCNPISGHNTLYWYLQNLGQGPELLIRYENEEAVDDSQLPKDRFSAERLKGVDSTLKIQPAELGDSAVYLCASSFGLATQYFGPGTRLLVL.

CDR3 loop: CASSSLGGYTF. CDR3 DNA sequence: TGTGCCAGCAGCTCGTTGGGCGGCTACACCTTC. This rearrangement joins TRBV11-2 to TRBJ1-2; unclear D gene. This CDR3 contains 11 residues. Trimming stripped 4 bases from V and 8 bases from J, with 8 bases between. Per germline, CDR1 SGHAT and CDR2 FQNNGV.

The gene calls are TRBV18 and TRBJ2-2, with 8 bases aligning to TRBD1. CDR3 length equals 15 residues. The germline CDR1 and CDR2 sequences are KGHSH and LQKENI. V shed 6 bases and J 6 bases; nucleotides not matched to a gene: 9. The CDR3 bases are TGTGCCAGCTCTCCCGGGACAGGAGACGCCGGGGAGCTGTTTTTT. Protein: CASSPGTGDAGELFF.

The chain couples TRBV12-3 or TRBV12-4 to TRBJ2-1; 7 bases agree with TRBD2. V lost 5 bases and J lost 6; bases outside the gene matches: 4. The CDR3 is made up of 13 amino acids. CDR3 DNA sequence: TGTGCCAGCAGTCCCGGACTAGTCAATGAGCAGTTCTTC. Translation: CASSPGLVNEQFF.

This chain links TRBV6-5 with TRBJ2-1; TRBD1 might be the D (6 bases). V was shortened by 2 bases and J by 2 bases, with 10 bases between the two germline ends. Per the germline V gene, CDR1 is MNHEY and CDR2 is SVGAGI. The CDR3 covers 15 residues. The DNA of the CDR3 is TGTGCCAGCAGTTACGGGTACAGGGCCTACAATGAGCAGTTCTTC. Protein sequence: CASSYGYRAYNEQFF.

The chain's CDR3 is CASSEVAGAAGELFF. CDR3 bases: TGTGCCAGCAGTGAGGTAGCGGGGGCGGCTGGGGAGCTGTTTTTT. The genes are TRBV2 and TRBJ2-2, with TRBD2 identical over 9 bases. Germline V gene sequence: CDR1 SNHLY, CDR2 FYNNEI. CDR3 size: 15 residues. J was trimmed by 8 bases and V by 3 bases; bases with no gene match: 7.

This chain connects TRBV5-4 to TRBJ2-3; maybe TRBD1 (6 bases). With 4 bases removed from V and 6 bases from J, the gap between germline ends came to 18 bases. The CDR3 contains 15 residues. Germline assignment: CDR1 SGHNT and CDR2 YYREEE (reference sequence). CDR3 bases: TGTGCCAGCAGCCGGGACCTTTATACAGGGGATACGCAGTATTTT. It yields the protein CASSRDLYTGDTQYF.

The chain uses TRBV5-1 and TRBJ2-2; 12 bases agree with TRBD2. The CDR3 is 16 amino acids. Germline V CDR1 and CDR2: SGHRS, YFSETQ. V lost 3 bases and J lost 1; bases outside the gene matches: 1. DNA for the CDR3: TGCGCCAGCAGCTCACTAGCGGGAGGGAACACCGGGGAGCTGTTTTTT. This codes for CASSSLAGGNTGELFF.